Listed below are T cell receptor beta chains from one sample, sequenced in a study of metastatic and nonmetastatic thyroid tumors. TCRdb re-analyzed the PCR reads using MiXCR. The table includes 6,900 or so clones, roughly 30% detected once. Sequenced material: tumor tissue. These receptor sequences come from a female donor with papillary thyroid cancer or a benign thyroid nodule (not recorded which). Some clones in this sample may be carry-over from other donors' samples. CDR3s include the opening cysteine and the closing phenylalanine or tryptophan. The D gene is left open where the match is weak. Clone size is shown for a subset of rows, as once, few, many or a class of expanded clone.

D: TRBD2
size: once
V: TRBV11-3
J: TRBJ2-7
CDR3: CASSPRGLAGSHEQYF
DNA: TGTGCCAGCAGCCCGCGGGGACTAGCGGGAAGCCACGAGCAGTACTTC

D: TRBD1
size: -
V: TRBV4-2
J: TRBJ1-2
CDR3: CASSQDRGTGGYYGYTF
DNA: TGTGCCAGCAGCCAAGATCGCGGGACAGGGGGCTATTATGGCTACACCTTC

D: TRBD2
size: few
V: TRBV27
J: TRBJ2-7
CDR3: CASKGGLASSYEQYF
DNA: TGTGCCAGCAAGGGGGGACTAGCGAGCTCCTACGAGCAGTACTTC

D: -
size: few
V: TRBV27
J: TRBJ2-2
CDR3: CASSLHTTNTGELFF
DNA: TGTGCCAGCAGTTTACACACAACGAACACCGGGGAGCTGTTTTTT

D: TRBD1
size: -
V: TRBV6-1
J: TRBJ2-7
CDR3: CASTSTGGTGDHEQYF
DNA: TGTGCCAGCACCTCCACCGGAGGGACAGGGGACCACGAGCAGTACTTC

D: -
size: -
V: TRBV11-3
J: TRBJ1-2
CDR3: CASSPPTCGKDYGYTF
DNA: TGTGCCAGCAGCCCCCCAACGTGTGGAAAAGACTATGGCTACACCTTC

D: TRBD2
size: -
V: TRBV11-3
J: TRBJ2-2
CDR3: CASSREGGELFF
DNA: TGTGCCAGCAGCCGGGAGGGCGGGGAGCTGTTTTTT

D: -
size: few
V: TRBV6-5
J: TRBJ2-7
CDR3: CASSYAGKSSYEQYF
DNA: TGTGCCAGCAGTTACGCCGGGAAGAGCTCCTACGAGCAGTACTTC

D: TRBD1
size: once
V: TRBV5-1
J: TRBJ2-2
CDR3: CASSPGTGVLGELFF
DNA: TGCGCCAGCAGCCCCGGGACAGGGGTTCTCGGGGAGCTGTTTTTT

D: -
size: -
V: TRBV20-1
J: TRBJ2-7
CDR3: CSARDGQRVEAYEQYF
DNA: TGCAGTGCTAGAGATGGTCAGCGGGTGGAGGCCTACGAGCAGTACTTC

D: TRBD2
size: large
V: TRBV7-8
J: TRBJ2-1
CDR3: CASSRKLAGESYNEQFF
DNA: TGTGCCAGCAGTCGTAAACTAGCGGGGGAATCCTACAATGAGCAGTTCTTC

D: TRBD1
size: -
V: TRBV12-3/TRBV12-4
J: TRBJ1-1
CDR3: CASSLNQGGTEAFF
DNA: TGTGCCAGCAGTTTAAACCAGGGGGGCACTGAAGCTTTCTTT

D: TRBD2
size: large
V: TRBV28
J: TRBJ2-1
CDR3: CASSRTSGRDNEQFF
DNA: TGTGCCAGCAGTCGAACTAGCGGGAGAGACAATGAGCAGTTCTTC

D: -
size: medium-sized
V: TRBV27
J: TRBJ2-1
CDR3: CASSSPFRNEQFF
DNA: TGTGCCAGCAGTTCACCATTTAGAAATGAGCAGTTCTTC

D: -
size: -
V: TRBV7-3
J: TRBJ2-1
CDR3: CVSSLGASGQFF
DNA: TGTGTCAGCAGCTTAGGGGCATCTGGTCAGTTCTTC

D: -
size: -
V: TRBV20-1
J: TRBJ2-1
CDR3: CSAREGRLITYNEQFF
DNA: TGCAGTGCTAGAGAGGGTCGACTTATTACCTACAATGAGCAGTTCTTC

D: TRBD1
size: few
V: TRBV6-2/TRBV6-3
J: TRBJ2-1
CDR3: CASSWDSSYNEQFF
DNA: TGTGCCAGCAGTTGGGACAGCTCCTACAATGAGCAGTTCTTC

D: -
size: medium-sized
V: TRBV10-3
J: TRBJ2-5
CDR3: CAIKSQQETQYF
DNA: TGTGCCATCAAATCACAGCAAGAGACCCAGTACTTC

D: -
size: many
V: TRBV30
J: TRBJ2-7
CDR3: CAWSVTTSPRPYF
DNA: TGTGCCTGGAGTGTAACTACTAGCCCCCGACCGTACTTC

D: -
size: -
V: TRBV9
J: TRBJ1-5
CDR3: CASSVGWDISNQPRHF
DNA: TGTGCCAGCAGCGTAGGTTGGGACATTAGCAATCAGCCCCGGCATTTT

D: -
size: many
V: TRBV3-1
J: TRBJ2-3
CDR3: CASSLFRGESTDTQYF
DNA: TGTGCCAGCAGCCTCTTCAGGGGGGAAAGCACAGATACGCAGTATTTT

D: TRBD1
size: many
V: TRBV6-1
J: TRBJ1-2
CDR3: CASSSGTGLNYGYTF
DNA: TGTGCCAGCAGTTCCGGGACAGGGCTGAACTATGGCTACACCTTC

D: -
size: -
V: TRBV12-3/TRBV12-4
J: TRBJ2-2
CDR3: CASSSQRPNTGELFF
DNA: TGTGCCAGCAGTTCACAACGACCGAACACCGGGGAGCTGTTTTTT

D: TRBD1
size: medium-sized
V: TRBV27
J: TRBJ2-7
CDR3: CASNYRDRGYEQYF
DNA: TGTGCCAGCAATTACCGGGACAGGGGCTACGAGCAGTACTTC

D: TRBD1
size: few
V: TRBV6-2/TRBV6-3
J: TRBJ2-7
CDR3: CASSSIWTGVYEQYF
DNA: TGTGCCAGCAGTTCGATCTGGACAGGGGTATACGAGCAGTACTTC

D: -
size: few
V: TRBV27
J: TRBJ2-7
CDR3: CASIPYSYEQYF
DNA: TGTGCCAGCATTCCCTACAGCTACGAGCAGTACTTC

D: -
size: few
V: TRBV27
J: TRBJ1-6
CDR3: CASSPSGGSYNSPLHF
DNA: TGTGCCAGCAGCCCCTCCGGGGGCTCCTATAATTCACCCCTCCACTTT

D: -
size: few
V: TRBV7-9
J: TRBJ2-7
CDR3: CASSVTYEQYF
DNA: TGTGCCAGCAGCGTCACCTACGAGCAGTACTTC

D: -
size: -
V: TRBV12-3/TRBV12-4
J: TRBJ2-2
CDR3: CASRTPNTGELFF
DNA: TGTGCCAGTCGGACACCTAACACCGGAGAGCTGTTTTTT

D: TRBD1
size: -
V: TRBV28
J: TRBJ1-2
CDR3: CASSPDRVGYGYTF
DNA: TGTGCCAGCAGCCCGGACAGGGTGGGCTATGGCTACACCTTC

D: TRBD1
size: -
V: TRBV6-1
J: TRBJ2-7
CDR3: CASSSGTGKYEQYF
DNA: TGTGCCAGCAGTTCCGGGACAGGGAAGTACGAGCAGTACTTC

D: -
size: many
V: TRBV30
J: TRBJ1-2
CDR3: CAWSGSPSNYGYTF
DNA: TGTGCCTGGAGTGGAAGCCCTTCTAACTATGGCTACACCTTC

D: -
size: -
V: TRBV30
J: TRBJ2-3
CDR3: CALAPSTDTQYF
DNA: TGTGCCTTAGCGCCCAGCACAGATACGCAGTATTTT

D: -
size: -
V: TRBV6-1
J: TRBJ1-1
CDR3: CASSAGLAMNTEAFF
DNA: TGTGCCAGCAGTGCGGGGTTGGCGATGAACACTGAAGCTTTCTTT

D: -
size: many
V: TRBV29-1
J: TRBJ1-1
CDR3: CSVGTRNTEAFF
DNA: TGCAGCGTTGGGACAAGGAACACTGAAGCTTTCTTT

D: TRBD1
size: few
V: TRBV6-1
J: TRBJ1-6
CDR3: CASSYTGGNSPLHF
DNA: TGTGCCAGCAGCTATACAGGGGGGAATTCACCCCTCCACTTT

D: TRBD1
size: few
V: TRBV6-2/TRBV6-3
J: TRBJ1-2
CDR3: CASSYNPQGADYGYTF
DNA: TGTGCCAGCAGTTATAATCCGCAGGGGGCAGACTATGGCTACACCTTC

D: -
size: once
V: TRBV11-2
J: TRBJ2-1
CDR3: CASSLASLNEQFF
DNA: TGTGCCAGCAGCTTAGCCTCGCTAAATGAGCAGTTCTTC

D: TRBD2
size: medium-sized
V: TRBV5-1
J: TRBJ2-2
CDR3: CASSPGGTTTGELFF
DNA: TGCGCCAGCAGCCCCGGGGGGACTACCACCGGGGAGCTGTTTTTT

D: -
size: once
V: TRBV7-8
J: TRBJ1-2
CDR3: CASSRLQGYGYTF
DNA: TGTGCCAGCAGCAGACTACAGGGATATGGCTACACCTTC

D: -
size: -
V: TRBV6-2/TRBV6-3
J: TRBJ2-7
CDR3: CASSPVREDEQYF
DNA: TGTGCCAGCAGTCCCGTCCGGGAAGACGAGCAGTACTTC

D: -
size: many
V: TRBV5-1
J: TRBJ2-4
CDR3: CASSADTGNIQYF
DNA: TGCGCCAGCAGCGCGGACACAGGAAACATTCAGTACTTC

D: -
size: -
V: TRBV5-1
J: TRBJ2-1
CDR3: CASSLVGGGAGNEQFF
DNA: TGCGCCAGCAGCTTGGTGGGCGGGGGCGCCGGGAATGAGCAGTTCTTC

D: TRBD2
size: few
V: TRBV12-3/TRBV12-4
J: TRBJ2-1
CDR3: CASTTFSGREQFF
DNA: TGTGCCAGCACTACCTTTAGCGGGAGGGAGCAGTTCTTC

D: -
size: -
V: TRBV5-1
J: TRBJ1-1
CDR3: CASSTTTGTAAGAFF
DNA: TGCGCCAGCAGCACAACAACCGGGACGGCGGCCGGGGCTTTCTTT

D: -
size: -
V: TRBV11-2
J: TRBJ1-1
CDR3: CASSLYQRTEAFF
DNA: TGTGCCAGCAGCTTATACCAGAGAACTGAAGCTTTCTTT

D: -
size: -
V: TRBV10-2
J: TRBJ1-1
CDR3: CASSVGGTEAFF
DNA: TGCGCCAGCAGTGTGGGGGGGACTGAAGCTTTCTTT

D: -
size: -
V: TRBV11-3
J: TRBJ2-2
CDR3: CASSPLYRGPTGELFF
DNA: TGTGCCAGCAGCCCATTATACCGGGGACCCACCGGGGAGCTGTTTTTT

D: TRBD1
size: large
V: TRBV12-3/TRBV12-4
J: TRBJ2-1
CDR3: CASSDRQGDEQFF
DNA: TGTGCCAGCAGTGATAGACAGGGAGATGAGCAGTTCTTC

D: -
size: few
V: TRBV6-2/TRBV6-3
J: TRBJ2-7
CDR3: CASSPPPHMGRNHEQYF
DNA: TGTGCCAGCAGTCCACCCCCCCACATGGGACGAAATCACGAGCAGTACTTC

D: -
size: medium-sized
V: TRBV7-2
J: TRBJ2-7
CDR3: CASSLAPGYEQYF
DNA: TGTGCCAGCAGCTTAGCGCCGGGCTACGAGCAGTACTTC

D: -
size: -
V: TRBV5-1
J: TRBJ2-2
CDR3: CASSPLGTGELFF
DNA: TGCGCCAGCAGCCCCCTAGGCACCGGGGAGCTGTTTTTT

D: TRBD1
size: -
V: TRBV11-2
J: TRBJ2-1
CDR3: CASSPHTGAWDNEQFF
DNA: TGTGCCAGCAGCCCCCACACAGGGGCGTGGGACAATGAGCAGTTCTTC